Only a few counts were recorded for the clone carrying this T cell receptor beta chain. The entry originates in a study of cytomegalovirus exposure and HLA in healthy donors. Use of 60 Vbeta and 13 Jbeta primers characterized the PCR. In the study's own analysis: An analysis that came later counted some 80 million unique TCR beta chains, around 12 million shared. The repertoire was sequenced with immunoSEQ multiplex PCR; TCRdb's copy has only in-frame clones and lacks some. That table gives V, J and clone size, and the DNA gave D and trimming. The sample consists of about 70,000 clones, around two thirds of them appearing once. This clonotype originated in a human donor in good health. Sequenced sample: PBMCs.

This CDR3 reads CASSLQGADYGYTF. The CDR3 region has the DNA TGTGCCAGCAGCTTACAGGGGGCTGACTATGGCTACACCTTC. The chain recombines TRBV2 with TRBJ1-2, with 9 positions matching TRBD1. Germline loops: CDR1 SNHLY, CDR2 FYNNEI. The CDR3 runs to 14 residues. V was pared by 6 bases and J by 3 bases, with 5 bases of the junction left unmatched.